One and the same sample provided the 9 T cell receptor beta chains below, sequenced in a study of cytomegalovirus exposure and HLA in healthy donors. The study ran its PCR with 60 Vbeta and 13 Jbeta primers. Libraries were prepared by immunoSEQ multiplex PCR; TCRdb keeps only in-frame clonotypes and omits some of them. This table holds 150,000 to 200,000 clones, about 80% found once. The sample was PBMCs. These receptors all come from a man aged 18 to 30 in good health and CMV-seropositive.

Note on this clone: Since the CDR3 does not end with the conserved phenylalanine or tryptophan, this likely comes from a read error. The chain couples TRBV7-8 to TRBJ1-6; TRBD1 agrees at 8 bases. The length of the CDR3 is 15 residues. Germline V CDR1 and CDR2: SGHVS, FQNEAQ. Trimming cost V 1 base and J 10 bases; bases outside gene matches: 6. The CDR3 DNA is TGTGCCAGCAGCTTAGGGGGACAGGCTCCATCACCCCTCCACCTT. Residues: CASSLGGQAPSPLHL.

V usage is TRBV28 and J usage is TRBJ2-7, with a tentative D call TRBD2 (5 bases). The CDR3 loop spans 15 amino acids. Deletions cut 3 bases from V and 2 bases from J, with 14 bases between. Germline V gene lookup returns CDR1 MDHEN and CDR2 SYDVKM. CDR3 DNA: TGTGCCAGCAGTTTCCTAGCTACGGCGGCCTACGAGCAGTACTTC. Protein product: CASSFLATAAYEQYF.

The chain couples TRBV30 to TRBJ1-1; the D gene is possibly TRBD1 (6 bases). Germline CDR1 is GTSNPN and CDR2 is SVGIG (reference sequence). This CDR3 spans 12 amino acids. The V gene lost 5 bases and the J gene lost 5 bases, with 12 bases spanning the gap. DNA for the CDR3: TGTGCCTGGGAGGGGGAGGGGACTGAAGCTTTCTTT. It specifies CAWEGEGTEAFF.

The rearrangement uses TRBV7-9 and TRBJ2-7; D remains unclear. This CDR3 has 14 amino acids. The V and J ends lost 5 bases and 0 bases respectively, with 11 bases between them. Germline-derived CDR1 and CDR2 are SEHNR and FQNEAQ (reference sequence). This CDR3 reads CASSPPAASYEQYF. CDR3 in DNA: TGTGCCAGCAGCCCCCCGGCGGCCTCCTACGAGCAGTACTTC.

The J gene is TRBJ2-2, the V gene TRBV4-1; 8 bases align to TRBD2. J was trimmed by 5 bases and V by 0 bases; bases with no gene match: 14. CDR1 MGHRA and CDR2 YSYEKL come from the germline V gene. This CDR3 comprises 19 residues. The DNA for the CDR3 is TGCGCCAGCAGCCAAGAACGGGGACTAGTGGGGGCTGGGACCGGGGAGCTGTTTTTT. Its translation is CASSQERGLVGAGTGELFF.

This chain links TRBV28 with TRBJ1-5, with TRBD1 matching 7 bases. Trimming cost V 6 bases and J 5 bases; bases outside gene matches: 4. This CDR3 region has 13 residues. Looked up from germline, CDR1 is MDHEN and CDR2 is SYDVKM. CDR3 region: CASREGAHQPQHF. The CDR3 region has the DNA TGTGCCAGCAGAGAGGGGGCTCATCAGCCCCAGCATTTT.

This clone was found a few times. J is TRBJ1-5 and V is TRBV10-3, with TRBD1 matching over 9 bases. Looked up from germline, CDR1 is ENHRY and CDR2 is SYGVKD. With 7 bases clipped from V and 9 bases from J, the junction kept 7 bases outside the gene matches. The CDR3 spans 13 residues. This chain's CDR3 is CAIKGTGLGPQHF. The CDR3 nucleotides are TGTGCCATCAAGGGGACAGGGCTCGGGCCCCAGCATTTT.

This chain joins TRBV6-5 and TRBJ2-5; D is possibly TRBD2 (7 bases). The CDR3 totals 16 residues. Germline CDR1 reads MNHEY; CDR2 reads SVGAGI. Trimming left V 4 bases short and J 6 bases short, with 21 bases between. CDR3 coding DNA: TGTGCCAGCAGTTCCCGGGGGGAACAGGGCGTAAAGACCCAGTACTTC. Its translation is CASSSRGEQGVKTQYF.

The chain couples TRBV6-5 to TRBJ2-7; D possibly corresponds to TRBD2 (5 bases). The CDR3 runs to 15 residues. Trimming left V 1 base short and J 2 bases short, with 12 bases between. Germline V gene data show CDR1 as MNHEY and CDR2 as SVGAGI. CDR3 in DNA: TGTGCCAGCAGTTACTATGAGGCGGGTACCTACGAGCAGTACTTC. It specifies CASSYYEAGTYEQYF.